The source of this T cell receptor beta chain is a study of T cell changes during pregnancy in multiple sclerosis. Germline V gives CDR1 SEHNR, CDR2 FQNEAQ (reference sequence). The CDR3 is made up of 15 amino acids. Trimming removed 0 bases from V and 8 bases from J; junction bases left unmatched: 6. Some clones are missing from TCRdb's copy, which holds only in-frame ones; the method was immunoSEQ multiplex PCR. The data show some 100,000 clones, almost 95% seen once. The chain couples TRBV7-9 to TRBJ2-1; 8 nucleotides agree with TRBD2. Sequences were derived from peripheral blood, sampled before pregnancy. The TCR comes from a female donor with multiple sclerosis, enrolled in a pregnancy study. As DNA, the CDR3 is TGTGCCAGCAGCTTAGCCGGGACTAGAATAGATGAGCAGTTCTTC. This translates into CASSLAGTRIDEQFF.